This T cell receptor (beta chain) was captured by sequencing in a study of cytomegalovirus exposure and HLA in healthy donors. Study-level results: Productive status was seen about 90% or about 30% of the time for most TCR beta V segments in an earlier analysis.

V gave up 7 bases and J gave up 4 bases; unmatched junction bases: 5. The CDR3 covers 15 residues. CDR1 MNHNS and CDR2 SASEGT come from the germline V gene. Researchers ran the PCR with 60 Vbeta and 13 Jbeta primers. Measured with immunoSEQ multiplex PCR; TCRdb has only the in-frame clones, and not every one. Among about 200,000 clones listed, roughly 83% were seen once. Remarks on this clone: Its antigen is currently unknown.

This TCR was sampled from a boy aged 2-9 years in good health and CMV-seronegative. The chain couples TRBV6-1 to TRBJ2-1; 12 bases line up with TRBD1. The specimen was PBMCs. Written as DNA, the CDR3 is TGTGCCAGCATCCGGGACAGGGGGCTTTACAATGAGCAGTTCTTC. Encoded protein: CASIRDRGLYNEQFF.